The sequence of this TCR beta chain was determined in a study of cytomegalovirus exposure and HLA in healthy donors. The study, taken as a whole, reports: In a later analysis, at a false discovery rate of 0.05, 16,951 TCR beta sequences were associated with HLA alleles.

Details on this clone: The antigen is not known.

The PCR employed 60 Vbeta primers together with 13 Jbeta primers. Measured with immunoSEQ multiplex PCR; TCRdb has only the in-frame clones, and not every one. Of roughly 140,000 clones listed, approximately 68% are singletons. Per germline, CDR1 LNHNV and CDR2 YYDKDF (reference sequence). The CDR3 is 14 amino acids. V gave up 9 bases and J gave up 4 bases, with 15 bases separating them. The chain employs TRBV15 and TRBJ2-2, with D possibly matching TRBD2 (6 bases). This receptor was taken from a man aged 35 to 55 in good health and CMV-seronegative. Sequencing used PBMCs. CDR3 amino acids: CATGTYSGTGELFF. The CDR3 coding sequence is TGTGCCACTGGGACTTACTCCGGCACCGGGGAGCTGTTTTTT. Looking up the rest from reference TRBV15 and TRBJ2-2 gives the full variable domain: DAMVIQNPRYQVTQFGKPVTLSCSQTLNHNVMYWYQQKSSQAPKLLFHYYDKDFNNEADTPDNFQSRRPNTSFCFLDIRSPGLGDTAMYLCATGTYSGTGELFFGEGSRLTVL.